This TCR beta chain comes out of a study of shared clonotypes between healthy human individuals (dated by TCRdb to the early 2020s). The study in broad terms: A couple of women and a few men aged 18 to 49 years were included in the cohort. For each donor, CD4 naive and CD4 memory were each given three plates, CD8 naive was given two plates, and CD8 memory was given one plate. Per donor, leukapheresis produced somewhere between about 0.94 and 9.5 billion PBMCs. To increase sequencing depth and limit assay-specific biases, TCR repertoire library preparation and sequencing were carried out by different laboratories using diverse techniques. To estimate repertoire size and how much clonotype sharing occurs between individuals, the study deeply sequenced the blood TCR repertoires of 4 to 6 healthy adults. What the work shows at the level of the full study, not this receptor alone: Because the study included only a small number of donors, the genetic and exposure-history diversity represented was limited. Larger estimated clonotype richness was generally found for naive subsets than for memory subsets. Sharing across a few donors was observed for around 5% of naive CD4, less than 4% of naive CD8, 2.3% of memory CD4, and about 0.38% of memory CD8 clonotypes. Pairwise subsampling indicated that sequencing depth was expected to affect the degree of clonotype sharing among donors. Rarefaction of sorted-subset datasets indicated incomplete sequencing despite the large sequencing depth. Compared with non-shared clonotypes, the clonotypes found in all four sorted-subset donors had higher generation probabilities. Sampling was limited to blood, and TCR repertoires in tissue likely differ from TCR repertoires in blood.

TCR CDR3 regions were amplified from genomic DNA by multiplex PCR using the deep immunoSEQ assay. Genomic DNA extracted from each cell subset was distributed evenly over all wells of several immunoSEQ 96-well plates, and each plate served as one replicate. For sorted subsets, approximately 210 ng genomic DNA, equal to 25,000 to 35,000 T cell genomes, was loaded into each replicate PCR. Purified libraries were measured with a Qubit 3.0 fluorometer, size-checked on a Bioanalyzer 2100, and measured again with the KAPA Library Quantification kit. Every immunoSEQ 96-well plate was sequenced on a dedicated single-read 150-cycle Illumina NextSeq 550 flow cell. The study's processing was this. Because the immunoSEQ output held only junctional sequences and lacked quality scores, the filtering could not match the filtering applied to full-length reads. Sequences were annotated with PyIR, a Python wrapper for IgBLAST v1.9, using IMGT germline references to assign V/J genes and CDR3. Reads were filtered out if the reads had weak V/J assignments (E-value above 1e-6), no CDR3, stop codons, out-of-frame junctions, or ambiguous translated residues. V3J clonotypes were defined by identical inferred V gene, J gene, and CDR3 amino acid sequence. Percentage overlap between repertoires was computed as shared unique clonotypes divided by the size of the smaller repertoire. Repertoire richness was assessed with RTK rarefaction, the Chao1 estimator, and Recon v2.1 estimates of unobserved clonotypes. Generation probabilities for all TCRbeta clonotypes obtained by the gDNA method from a few donors were computed using OLGA. TCRdb took this table from immuneACCESS and kept in-frame rearrangements with V and J called. Such tables lack part of the clones; where checked against another copy, unresolved V genes explain under half of the gap, and the rest is unexplained. V and J calls and clone size are as listed in that table; D and trimming were resolved from the DNA. For this sample the table gives just under 350,000 clones, of which less than 75% were detected only once. The ten largest make up over 9.5% of the sample.

The donors were healthy, HIV-negative adults who had no recently reported acute infections or vaccinations. Every donor was a Caucasian adult living in Nashville, Tennessee, USA. CD4+ T cells were enriched through magnetic negative selection, after which naive cells were positively selected on CD45RA and the remaining negative fraction served as the memory subset. Blood was collected by leukapheresis, and PBMCs were isolated by Ficoll-Histopaque density gradient centrifugation and then cryopreserved in liquid nitrogen vapor phase. Analytical flow cytometry was used to check the purity and quantity of every magnetically sorted T cell population. Each sorted fraction had its genomic DNA isolated and then quantified by UV absorbance on a Nanodrop 2000c. About this clone: It has no known antigen specificity. Within one base of it there is no much larger clone, and no base qualities were kept.

The clonotype was recovered from a man aged 25-45 years in good health. Sequences were obtained from memory CD4+ T cells sorted from blood. Per the publication, the cell subset or site label means: CD45RA-negative fraction.

The DNA sequence is given as TGTGCCAGCAGCCAAGAAGACAGGAACACTGAAGCTTTCTTT. It codes for CASSQEDRNTEAFF. This chain is built from TRBV4-2 and TRBJ1-1; TRBD1 is a weak D gene call, 5 bases matching. The CDR3 sequence holds 14 residues, the cysteine and phenylalanine included. Only the CDR3 region is kept as DNA, spanning 42 bases read in frame from base 1. V loses 0 bases, J loses 1 base, and the germline ends lie 6 bases apart. The germline V gene specifies LGHNA as CDR1 and YNFKEQ as CDR2.